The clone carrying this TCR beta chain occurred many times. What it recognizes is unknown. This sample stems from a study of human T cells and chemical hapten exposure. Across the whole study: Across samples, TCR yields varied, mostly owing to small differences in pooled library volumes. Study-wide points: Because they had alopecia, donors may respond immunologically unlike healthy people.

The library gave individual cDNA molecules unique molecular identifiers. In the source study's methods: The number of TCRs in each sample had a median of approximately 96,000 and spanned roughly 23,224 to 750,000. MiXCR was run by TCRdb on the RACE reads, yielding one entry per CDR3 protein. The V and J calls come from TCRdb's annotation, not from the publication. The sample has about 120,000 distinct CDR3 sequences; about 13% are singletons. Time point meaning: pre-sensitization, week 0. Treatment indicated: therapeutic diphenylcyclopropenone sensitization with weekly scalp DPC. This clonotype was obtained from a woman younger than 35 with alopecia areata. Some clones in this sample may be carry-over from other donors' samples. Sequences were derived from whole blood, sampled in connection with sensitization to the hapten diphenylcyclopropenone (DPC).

This CDR3 reads CSATDTGNSPLHF. CDR3 sequence (DNA): TGCAGTGCCACGGACACCGGGAATTCACCCCTCCACTTT. The V and J genes are TRBV20-1 and TRBJ1-6; D is perhaps TRBD1 (5 bases). Trimming removed 6 bases at V and 7 bases at J, with 13 bases between. CDR3 length: 13 residues. Germline V gene data show CDR1 as DFQATT and CDR2 as SNEGSKA (reference sequence).